This TCR beta chain was profiled in a study of cytomegalovirus exposure and HLA in healthy donors. On the study more broadly: Most donors, about 77% of a few hundred genotyped, fell in the Caucasian-associated ancestry cluster.

Deletions cut 5 bases from V and 7 bases from J, with 18 bases between. The CDR3 sequence is 15 residues long. Germline values: CDR1 MDHEN, CDR2 SYDVKM. Amplification used 60 Vbeta primers and 13 Jbeta primers. The table came from immunoSEQ multiplex PCR; TCRdb's copy has only in-frame clones and leaves some out. The data hold roughly 170,000 clones, with approximately 81% observed a single time. What was sequenced was PBMCs. The sequence was collected from a woman aged 25 to 39 in good health and CMV-seronegative. The chain joins TRBV28 to TRBJ2-4; D is perhaps TRBD2 (6 bases). The CDR3 DNA sequence: TGTGCCAGCAGTGTCTCAACGGGACTCTGGAACATTCAGTACTTC. This encodes CASSVSTGLWNIQYF.